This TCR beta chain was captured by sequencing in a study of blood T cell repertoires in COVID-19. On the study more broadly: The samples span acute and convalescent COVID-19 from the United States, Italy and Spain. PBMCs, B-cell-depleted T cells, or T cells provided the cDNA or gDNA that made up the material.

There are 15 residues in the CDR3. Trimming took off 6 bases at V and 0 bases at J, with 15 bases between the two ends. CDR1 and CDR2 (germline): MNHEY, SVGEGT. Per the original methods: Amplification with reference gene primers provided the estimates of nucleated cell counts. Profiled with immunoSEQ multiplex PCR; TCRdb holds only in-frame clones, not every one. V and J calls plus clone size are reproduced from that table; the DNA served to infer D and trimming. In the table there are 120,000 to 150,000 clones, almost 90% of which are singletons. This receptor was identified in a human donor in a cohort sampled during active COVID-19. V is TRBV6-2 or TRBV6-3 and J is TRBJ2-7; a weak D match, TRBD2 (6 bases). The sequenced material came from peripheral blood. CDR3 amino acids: CASSDGTAYSYEQYF. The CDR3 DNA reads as TGTGCCAGCAGCGACGGGACTGCCTACTCCTACGAGCAGTACTTC.